A selection of T cell receptor beta chains follows, all from one sample in a study of CD8 T cells in Susac syndrome. TCRdb ran MiXCR on the immunoSEQ multiplex PCR reads and lists one entry per CDR3 protein. This repertoire shows about 130,000 distinct CDR3 sequences, around 94% found once; its top ten account for over 0.07%. Sample: CD4+ T cells from PBMCs. The source of these receptors is a human donor in good health. Each CDR3 is given with its conserved first and last residue. Each record gives: J gene, D gene, clone size, CDR3 length, V gene, CDR3 DNA, CDR3 protein. The D gene is left open where the match is weak. Clone size is given for some rows only: seen once, a few or many times, or a class if the clone is expanded.

j_call: TRBJ2-6; d_call: TRBD1; clone_size: .; cdr3_length: 17; v_call: TRBV19; cdr3_nt: TGTGCCAGTAGTAGCCCGGGACAGGGTCCTCGGGCCAACGTCCTGACTTTC; cdr3_aa: CASSSPGQGPRANVLTF
j_call: TRBJ2-1; d_call: .; clone_size: .; cdr3_length: 18; v_call: TRBV15; cdr3_nt: TGTGCCACCAGCAGAGAAGCCCGGACAGATAAGTCCTACAATGAGCAGTTCTTC; cdr3_aa: CATSREARTDKSYNEQFF
j_call: TRBJ1-4; d_call: .; clone_size: .; cdr3_length: 11; v_call: TRBV19; cdr3_nt: TGTGCCAGTAGTTTAAGTGAAAAACTGTTTTTT; cdr3_aa: CASSLSEKLFF
j_call: TRBJ2-7; d_call: TRBD2; clone_size: .; cdr3_length: 17; v_call: TRBV11-1; cdr3_nt: TGTGCCAGCAGCTCCCCGGGACTAGCGGGAGGTACCTACGAGCAGTACTTC; cdr3_aa: CASSSPGLAGGTYEQYF
j_call: TRBJ2-1; d_call: .; clone_size: .; cdr3_length: 13; v_call: TRBV24-1; cdr3_nt: TGTGCCACCAGTGACTCAATCAACAATGAGCAGTTCTTC; cdr3_aa: CATSDSINNEQFF
j_call: TRBJ2-6; d_call: .; clone_size: .; cdr3_length: 16; v_call: TRBV7-9; cdr3_nt: TGTGCCAGCCAATCGAGCCCGCTCTCTGGGGCCAACGTCCTGACTTTC; cdr3_aa: CASQSSPLSGANVLTF
j_call: TRBJ2-3; d_call: .; clone_size: .; cdr3_length: 15; v_call: TRBV7-9; cdr3_nt: TGTGCCAGCAGCAACCACCGGGACCACCCAGATACGCAGTATTTT; cdr3_aa: CASSNHRDHPDTQYF
j_call: TRBJ2-5; d_call: .; clone_size: .; cdr3_length: 15; v_call: TRBV12-5; cdr3_nt: TGTGCTAGTGGTTTGGTACCGGGGATAAGAGAGACCCAGTACTTC; cdr3_aa: CASGLVPGIRETQYF
j_call: TRBJ2-3; d_call: .; clone_size: .; cdr3_length: 12; v_call: TRBV29-1; cdr3_nt: TGCAGCGCCGAGGGGGATTCAGATACGCAGTATTTT; cdr3_aa: CSAEGDSDTQYF
j_call: TRBJ2-5; d_call: .; clone_size: few; cdr3_length: 13; v_call: TRBV7-8; cdr3_nt: TGTGCCAGCAGCTTAGTAGTCCAAGAGACCCAGTACTTC; cdr3_aa: CASSLVVQETQYF
j_call: TRBJ2-7; d_call: .; clone_size: .; cdr3_length: 13; v_call: TRBV3-1; cdr3_nt: TGTGCCAGCAGCCAAACGGGAGCCTACGAGCAGTACTTC; cdr3_aa: CASSQTGAYEQYF
j_call: TRBJ2-3; d_call: .; clone_size: .; cdr3_length: 14; v_call: TRBV3-1; cdr3_nt: TGTGCCAGCAGCCTTTCGGTCCTAGCAGATACGCAGTATTTT; cdr3_aa: CASSLSVLADTQYF
j_call: TRBJ2-3; d_call: .; clone_size: .; cdr3_length: 16; v_call: TRBV5-1; cdr3_nt: TGCGCCAGCAGCTTGACGGCAACCTCTGGGGCAGATACGCAGTATTTT; cdr3_aa: CASSLTATSGADTQYF
j_call: TRBJ1-1; d_call: .; clone_size: .; cdr3_length: 13; v_call: TRBV6-6; cdr3_nt: TGTGCCAGCACCTCGACAGGCCACACTGAAGCTTTCTTT; cdr3_aa: CASTSTGHTEAFF
j_call: TRBJ2-5; d_call: TRBD2; clone_size: .; cdr3_length: 17; v_call: TRBV5-1; cdr3_nt: TGCGCCAGCAGCCTCGGACTAGTCTTAGCGCAAGGAGAGACCCAGTACTTC; cdr3_aa: CASSLGLVLAQGETQYF
j_call: TRBJ2-2; d_call: .; clone_size: .; cdr3_length: 15; v_call: TRBV18; cdr3_nt: TGTGCCAGCTCACGGTCACTAGATTACACCGGGGAGCTGTTTTTT; cdr3_aa: CASSRSLDYTGELFF
j_call: TRBJ2-7; d_call: TRBD2; clone_size: .; cdr3_length: 17; v_call: TRBV18; cdr3_nt: TGTGCCAGCTCACCACCGGGGACTAGCGGGAGGTCCTACGAGCAGTACTTC; cdr3_aa: CASSPPGTSGRSYEQYF
j_call: TRBJ2-3; d_call: .; clone_size: .; cdr3_length: 13; v_call: TRBV7-2; cdr3_nt: TGTGCCAGCAGCTTTAAGGGGGCAGATACGCAGTATTTT; cdr3_aa: CASSFKGADTQYF
j_call: TRBJ1-2; d_call: TRBD1; clone_size: once; cdr3_length: 14; v_call: TRBV5-1; cdr3_nt: TGCGCCAGCAGCTTGGAGGGACAGACCTATGGCTACACCTTC; cdr3_aa: CASSLEGQTYGYTF
j_call: TRBJ2-3; d_call: .; clone_size: .; cdr3_length: 14; v_call: TRBV20-1; cdr3_nt: TGCAGTGCTAGGTCTTGGGGGTTTTCAGATACGCAGTATTTT; cdr3_aa: CSARSWGFSDTQYF
j_call: TRBJ1-2; d_call: .; clone_size: .; cdr3_length: 14; v_call: TRBV14; cdr3_nt: TGTGCCAGCAGCCTACGTCGGGACCTCGAGGGCTACACCTTC; cdr3_aa: CASSLRRDLEGYTF